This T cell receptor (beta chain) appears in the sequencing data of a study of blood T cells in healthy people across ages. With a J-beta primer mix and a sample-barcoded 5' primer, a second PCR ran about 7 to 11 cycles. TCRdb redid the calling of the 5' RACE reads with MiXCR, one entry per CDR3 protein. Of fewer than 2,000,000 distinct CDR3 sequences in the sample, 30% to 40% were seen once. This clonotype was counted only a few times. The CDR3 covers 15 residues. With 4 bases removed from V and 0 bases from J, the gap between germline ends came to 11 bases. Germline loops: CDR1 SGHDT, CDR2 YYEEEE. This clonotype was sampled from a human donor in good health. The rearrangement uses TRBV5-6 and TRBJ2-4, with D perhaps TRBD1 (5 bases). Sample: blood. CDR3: CASSGAPLAKNIQYF. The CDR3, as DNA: TGTGCCAGCAGCGGGGCCCCGCTAGCCAAAAACATTCAGTACTTC.